Listed below are T cell receptor beta chains from one sample, sequenced in a study of shared clonotypes between healthy human individuals. Profiling relied on immunoSEQ multiplex PCR, and the TCRdb table lists in-frame clones only, not all of them. This sample has about 2,100,000 clones; 85% to 95% occur once, and the top ten carry more than 1.5%. The specimen sequenced was naive CD8+ T cells from PBMCs. Source of these receptors: a man younger than 35 in good health. Some clones in this sample may be carry-over from other donors' samples. Both conserved end residues are trimmed from each CDR3. D genes are given only for firm matches.

TRBD1	TRBV5-6	TRBJ1-1	ASSGGTGGADTEAF
-	TRBV7-3	TRBJ1-3	ASSLLGDRSGNTIY
-	TRBV5-6	-	ASSFGTSSYEQY
-	TRBV29-1	TRBJ2-1	SVSAADYNEQF
-	TRBV7-9	TRBJ2-7	ASSQTSSSYEQY
-	TRBV7-8	TRBJ2-2	ASNSRRGWTGELF
-	TRBV2	TRBJ2-3	ASSPRGGYGQY
-	TRBV4-1	TRBJ2-3	ASSQDRGGTDTQY
-	TRBV15	TRBJ1-5	ATSSVNQPQH
TRBD2	TRBV7-2	TRBJ2-1	ASSLALAGYNEQF
TRBD2	TRBV7-2	TRBJ2-1	ASTRLAFNNEQF
TRBD2	TRBV19	TRBJ2-2	ASKGWATSGRIPNTGELF
-	TRBV28	TRBJ2-7	ASSFSPEQY
-	TRBV7-8	TRBJ2-7	ASSSGTRDFEQY
TRBD2	TRBV30	TRBJ2-7	AWRIAGDLDEQY
-	TRBV29-1	TRBJ2-7	SVLHHGAAGYEQY
TRBD1	TRBV9	TRBJ2-7	ASSAGTGDEQY
-	TRBV27	TRBJ2-5	ASSFLNQETQY
-	TRBV7-3	TRBJ2-1	ASSLNGGTQLQNEQF
-	TRBV15	TRBJ1-5	ATSELRGNQPQH
-	TRBV28	TRBJ2-1	ASSSLAASSYNEQF
TRBD2	TRBV2	TRBJ2-7	ASRIGTSAYEQY
TRBD2	TRBV4-1	TRBJ2-3	ASSQFAGGPDTQY
-	TRBV7-2	TRBJ2-1	ASSLTPSSYNEQF
-	TRBV27	TRBJ1-1	ASSLGALNTEAF
TRBD2	TRBV11-2	TRBJ2-3	ASSLDVVAGVTDTQY